Each of the 25 T cell receptor beta chains below was sequenced from the same sample in a study of blood T cells in healthy people across ages. A second 7 to 11 cycle PCR used barcoded and J-beta primers. TCRdb ran MiXCR on the 5' RACE reads and lists one entry per CDR3 protein. Among around 850,000 distinct CDR3 sequences listed, around 34% were seen once. The specimen was blood. The receptors were sampled from a man between 18 and 35 years old in good health.

DNA for the CDR3: TGTGCCAGCAGGACAGGTTATCAAGAGACCCAGTACTTC. It codes for CASRTGYQETQYF. The chain uses TRBV6-2 or TRBV6-3 and TRBJ2-5, with D tentatively TRBD1 (6 bases). With 6 bases removed from V and 2 bases from J, the gap between germline ends came to 10 bases. CDR1 is MNHEY, CDR2 SVGEGT, per germline. The CDR3 contains 13 residues.

The rearrangement links TRBV13 to TRBJ2-3; D gene ambiguous. Trimming removed 8 bases from V and 4 bases from J, with 13 bases in between. The germline V gene encodes CDR1 PRHDT and CDR2 FYEKMQ (reference sequence). The CDR3 spans 13 residues. The CDR3 nucleotides are TGTGCCAGCGGCCCCCTTGTTCCAGATACGCAGTATTTT. Translation: CASGPLVPDTQYF.

CDR3 protein: CAGRLTRVDEQFF. In DNA form, the CDR3 reads TGTGCTGGCAGACTCACTAGGGTCGATGAGCAGTTCTTC. V usage is TRBV7-2 and J usage is TRBJ2-1; tentative D call: TRBD2 (5 bases). This CDR3 comprises 13 residues. Germline CDR1 is SGHTA and CDR2 is FQGNSA. Combining the CDR3 with reference TRBV7-2 and TRBJ2-1 gives the whole variable domain GAGVSQSPSNKVTEKGKDVELRCDPISGHTALYWYRQSLGQGLEFLIYFQGNSAPDKSGLPSDRFSAERTGGSVSTLTIQRTQQEDSAVYLCAGRLTRVDEQFFGPGTRLTVL.

The V gene is TRBV6-5, the J gene TRBJ1-1, with D unclear. The V gene lost 3 bases and the J gene lost 0 bases, with 11 bases spanning the gap. Per the germline V gene, CDR1 is MNHEY and CDR2 is SVGAGI. The CDR3 runs 15 residues. The CDR3: CASSYRRTVNTEAFF. The CDR3 coding sequence is TGTGCCAGCAGTTATCGACGGACCGTGAACACTGAAGCTTTCTTT.

There are many counts of this clonotype. The CDR3 coding sequence is TGCAGTGCCCTCGGGACGGATTCCTACGAGCAGTACTTC. It specifies CSALGTDSYEQYF. V gene TRBV20-1 combines with J gene TRBJ2-7, with D perhaps TRBD1 or TRBD2 (5 bases each). The CDR3 runs to 13 residues. Germline V gives CDR1 DFQATT, CDR2 SNEGSKA (reference sequence). V gave up 6 bases and J gave up 1 base, with 13 bases separating them.

This clonotype was observed many times. This chain links TRBV6-6 with TRBJ1-2; tentatively, D is TRBD1 (5 bases). The V end lost 8 bases, the J end lost 3 bases, and 10 bases lay between the germline ends. Germline CDR1 MNHNY, CDR2 SVGAGI (reference sequence). This CDR3 region has 12 residues. Written as DNA, the CDR3 is TGTGCCAGCGGGCGGGGGGACTATGGCTACACCTTC. Its protein is CASGRGDYGYTF.

This clonotype showed up many times. The chain carries TRBV20-1 and TRBJ2-1; D is unclear. Trimming removed 0 bases from V and 4 bases from J, with 10 bases in between. From germline, CDR1 is DFQATT and CDR2 SNEGSKA (reference sequence). CDR3 length: 14 residues. The chain's CDR3 is CSARDSSDYNEQFF. CDR3 in DNA: TGCAGTGCTAGAGATTCCTCCGATTACAATGAGCAGTTCTTC.

J is TRBJ2-1 and V is TRBV11-2, with TRBD2 matching over 10 bases. TRBJ2-7 matches the DNA end more closely, so the J call is doubtful. The CDR3 consists of 15 residues. Germline-derived CDR1 and CDR2 are SGHAT and FQNNGV. The CDR3: CASSWTELAGVEQYF. The CDR3 DNA sequence: TGTGCCAGCAGCTGGACCGAGCTAGCGGGAGTGGAGCAGTACTTC.

The chain has TRBV2 and TRBJ1-5; D possibly corresponds to TRBD1 (5 bases). V lost 4 bases to trimming and J lost 7 bases, with 11 bases between them. Germline CDR1 SNHLY, CDR2 FYNNEI. The CDR3 loop spans 13 amino acids. The CDR3, as DNA: TGTGCCAGCAGTGTGGCAGGGAGGCAGCCCCAGCATTTT. Protein: CASSVAGRQPQHF.

This clonotype has just a few counts. The chain joins TRBV3-1 to TRBJ1-1; 7 positions agree with TRBD1. This CDR3 spans 13 amino acids. Trimming removed 7 bases from V and 6 bases from J; junction bases left unmatched: 8. Germline V gene data show CDR1 as LGHDT and CDR2 as YNNKEL (reference sequence). CDR3 protein: CASKAGGFAEAFF. For the CDR3, the DNA is TGTGCCAGCAAAGCAGGGGGGTTTGCTGAAGCTTTCTTT.

This chain links TRBV7-7 with TRBJ2-1; 12 positions agree with TRBD2. CDR1 and CDR2 from the germline V gene are SSHAT and FNYEAQ (reference sequence). The V and J ends lost 3 bases and 2 bases, in that order; junction bases with no gene match: 2. CDR3 length: 16 residues. The CDR3 coding sequence is TGTGCCAGCAGCTTGACTAGCGGGGGCCCCTACAATGAGCAGTTCTTC. It is translated as CASSLTSGGPYNEQFF.

The chain recombines TRBV6-2 or TRBV6-3 with TRBJ2-3; 11 bases are a match to TRBD2. This CDR3 is built from 15 residues. V lost 7 bases to trimming and J lost 6 bases; unmatched junction nucleotides: 9. Germline assignment: CDR1 MNHEY and CDR2 SVGEGT. The CDR3 bases are TGTGCCAGCATTCGTCGGAGACTAGCGGGGGATACGCAGTATTTT. It encodes CASIRRRLAGDTQYF.

In regard to this clonotype: This may arise from a read error, as a much more abundant clone is one base away. The V and J genes are TRBV7-9 and TRBJ2-1, with TRBD1 matching 7 bases. The CDR3 is 16 residues long. Germline assignment: CDR1 SEHNR and CDR2 FQNEAQ (reference sequence). The CDR3 DNA reads TGTGCCAACAGCTCCCACCCGAGTTCAGGGGGCAATGAGCAGTTCTTC. Translating gives CANSSHPSSGGNEQFF.

In DNA form, the CDR3 reads TGCAGTGCTAGAGTCACCGGGACTAGCGGCACCGGGGAGCTGTTTTTT. This translates into CSARVTGTSGTGELFF. The V call is TRBV20-1, the J call TRBJ2-2, with TRBD2 matching 11 bases. This CDR3 comprises 16 residues. CDR1 and CDR2 from the germline V gene are DFQATT and SNEGSKA (reference sequence). V was pared by 1 base and J by 4 bases, with 5 bases of the junction left unmatched.

The table lists this clonotype with a few counts. A read error may explain this, as a much larger clone is one base away. This chain links TRBV20-1 with TRBJ2-3; 12 bases are a match to TRBD1. The trim removed 7 bases at V and 6 bases at J, leaving 8 bases unmatched. This CDR3 has 14 amino acids. The germline gives CDR1 DFQATT, CDR2 SNEGSKA (reference sequence). The CDR3 loop is CSVDPGQGADTQYF. Here the CDR3 DNA reads TGCAGTGTTGACCCGGGACAGGGGGCGGATACGCAGTATTTT.

The chain combines TRBV12-3 or TRBV12-4 with TRBJ2-4, with 8 bases fitting TRBD2. J lost 3 bases, V lost 5 bases, and 6 bases had no gene match. CDR3 length: 15 amino acids. The CDR3 DNA reads as TGTGCCAGCAGTCGGGGGGGACAAGACAAAAACATTCAGTACTTC. As protein: CASSRGGQDKNIQYF.

The chain uses TRBV19 and TRBJ1-5, with D possibly TRBD1 on 6 matching bases. The V end was cut by 6 bases, the J end by 5 bases, with 11 bases between. The germline gives CDR1 LNHDA, CDR2 SQIVND (reference sequence). The CDR3 length is 13 residues. DNA for the CDR3: TGTGCCAGTAGAGGGACACGAGATCAGCCCCAGCATTTT. Residues: CASRGTRDQPQHF.

This clonotype was seen a handful of times. V gene TRBV4-1 combines with J gene TRBJ2-7, with D hard to call. The CDR3 runs 12 residues. Germline V gene lookup returns CDR1 MGHRA and CDR2 YSYEKL. V was cut by 1 base and J by 6 bases, with 7 bases left in between. The CDR3 here is CASSQAGPEQYF. Written as DNA, the CDR3 is TGCGCCAGCAGCCAAGCCGGACCCGAGCAGTACTTC.

This chain links TRBV3-1 with TRBJ1-1; D gene uncertain. The CDR3 runs to 14 residues. The V end was cut by 4 bases, the J end by 0 bases, with 9 bases between. Germline V gene lookup returns CDR1 LGHDT and CDR2 YNNKEL (reference sequence). The CDR3 protein is CASSRGSVNTEAFF. CDR3 nucleotide sequence: TGTGCCAGCAGCCGGGGAAGCGTGAACACTGAAGCTTTCTTT.

The gene calls are TRBV7-9 and TRBJ2-1; no clear D gene. The CDR3 contains 11 residues. Looked up from germline, CDR1 is SEHNR and CDR2 is FQNEAQ (reference sequence). The germline V and J ends were trimmed by 9 bases and 3 bases, with 6 bases remaining between them. CDR3 in amino acids: CASQIYNEQFF. The CDR3 DNA sequence: TGTGCCAGTCAAATCTACAATGAGCAGTTCTTC.

This clonotype was counted a few times. CDR3 sequence (DNA): TGCAGTGCCTCCGGCCGGGGAGTCATGGAGACCCAGTACTTC. This encodes CSASGRGVMETQYF. This sequence joins TRBV20-1 and TRBJ2-5; tentative D call: TRBD2 (5 bases). Germline V gene data show CDR1 as DFQATT and CDR2 as SNEGSKA (reference sequence). V shed 6 bases and J shed 5 bases, with 19 bases lying between them. This CDR3 region has 14 residues.

This chain links TRBV9 with TRBJ2-3; D gene ambiguous. CDR1 SGDLS and CDR2 YYNGEE come from the germline V gene. The CDR3 totals 17 residues. Between the trimmed V and J ends, which lost 0 bases and 2 bases, there was a span of 16 bases. The CDR3 sequence is CASSVEPRCEVTDTQYF. The CDR3 DNA reads as TGTGCCAGCAGCGTAGAGCCCAGGTGTGAAGTCACAGATACGCAGTATTTT.

This chain links TRBV7-6 with TRBJ1-5; a weak D match, TRBD1 (5 bases). The CDR3 runs 17 residues. Germline V gene data show CDR1 as SGHVS and CDR2 as FNYEAQ. V lost 1 base and J 2 bases, leaving 15 bases between the germline ends. The CDR3: CASSLGGGAVGNQPQHF. The DNA of the CDR3 is TGTGCCAGCAGCTTAGGGGGTGGGGCAGTAGGCAATCAGCCCCAGCATTTT.

This clonotype was seen a few times. The V gene is TRBV7-2, the J gene TRBJ1-1; no reliable D call. Trimming stripped 1 base from V and 11 bases from J, with 17 bases between. The CDR3 extends over 14 amino acids. Germline loops: CDR1 SGHTA, CDR2 FQGNSA. The CDR3 loop reads CASSLDLTPRGAFF. The CDR3 DNA follows: TGTGCCAGCAGCTTAGATTTAACTCCTCGTGGCGCTTTCTTT.

About this clonotype: A junction boundary mismatches the germline segment, possibly from a read error. J is TRBJ1-5 and V is TRBV2; 7 bases align to TRBD1. The germline CDR1 and CDR2 sequences are SNHLY and FYNNEI. This CDR3 region has 15 residues. The CDR3 DNA sequence: TGTGCCAGCAGTTTACAGGGGAGGAACAATCAGCCCCAGAATTTT. Encoded protein: CASSLQGRNNQPQNF.